The entry below gives a single TCR beta chain sequence along with its context. Its antigen remains unknown. This specimen belongs to a study of radiotherapy plus CTLA-4 blockade in lung cancer. Background on the study: Across the patients, objective responses occurred in about 19%, and disease control in over 25%. Findings of the study overall: According to reports, early shifts in blood T cell clones, alongside interferon-beta, forecast response most accurately. In blood, tumor-derived TCR clones expanded after radiotherapy plus ipilimumab.

Clones were sequenced by immunoSEQ multiplex PCR, and TCRdb holds only the in-frame ones, with some missing. The sample holds more than 35,000 clones; roughly 85% are singletons and the top ten take about 5.6%. Lung cancer patients with chemo-refractory metastatic non-small-cell disease were given focal radiation plus CTLA-4 blockade with ipilimumab. The germline V gene has CDR1 MDHEN and CDR2 SYDVKM. CDR3 length equals 15 residues. V was pared by 4 bases and J by 8 bases, with 20 bases between. The rearrangement joins TRBV28 to TRBJ1-2; D gene ambiguous. Material: peripheral blood, obtained from a patient treated with radiotherapy plus ipilimumab. This clonotype originated in a human donor with non-small cell lung cancer who had stable disease on radiotherapy plus ipilimumab. CDR3 DNA sequence: TGTGCCAGCAGTTCCCCGGAGGGCGGCCGGTGGGGCTACACCTTC. Its protein is CASSSPEGGRWGYTF.